The TCR beta chain described here comes from a study of sequential checkpoint blockade in melanoma. Study-wide context: TCRβ was sequenced from DNA of 90 or so pretreatment tumors. About two dozen patients had tumor biopsies before treatment and at week 13. Whole-study results and caveats: Response in arm A was associated with pretreatment TIL clonality.

With regard to this clone: Its antigen is unidentified.

CDR3 size: 17 residues. Trimming cost V 2 bases and J 3 bases; bases outside gene matches: 12. The V gene's germline CDR1 is SGHNT and CDR2 YENEEA. TCRdb's copy holds only in-frame clones and misses some; the assay was immunoSEQ multiplex PCR. The sample yields about 18,000 clones, 26% seen once. The treatment is: randomized to nivolumab then ipilimumab (arm A) or the reverse (arm B). This chain links TRBV11-3 with TRBJ2-7; TRBD1 matches 8 bases. The source is a human donor with melanoma. The sequencing used tumor tissue (inferred from file names), collected from a patient given nivolumab and ipilimumab in sequence. CDR3 coding DNA: TGTGCCAGCAGCTTACGGACAGGGATACTAAAGTACTACGAGCAGTACTTC. Protein product: CASSLRTGILKYYEQYF.